This T cell receptor beta chain came from a study of neurological immune-mediated disorders (dated by TCRdb to between 2018 and 2021). With respect to the entire study: Among the approximately 35 multiple sclerosis patients, relapsing-remitting MS was present in roughly 30 and secondary progressive MS was present in 3. The cohort included some 66 subjects: around 15 with HAM/TSP, roughly 35 with multiple sclerosis, and about 20 healthy controls. Alongside PBMC samples, the set of some 98 TCR-beta libraries contained longitudinal samples, technical triplicates, and paired CD4+ and CD8+ T-cell subsets that had been sorted. The study compared peripheral blood TCR-beta repertoires of HTLV-I-associated myelopathy (HAM/TSP) patients, multiple sclerosis patients and healthy controls using UMI-based sequencing. Overall results and qualifications from the work: Repertoires from 18 of 34 MS patients were grouped by phylogenetic analysis into a cluster of related CDR3 sequences, suggesting a possible repertoire-level signature. The highest TCR clonal expansion was observed in HAM/TSP patients, whereas the lowest was observed in MS patients, even when compared with healthy controls. Across subjects, expanded clones never shared an identical CDR3 amino acid sequence, which suggests that the TCR-beta repertoires in every group were private. No clinical or MRI features were associated with the MS cluster, and the authors said that larger cohorts are needed.

CDR3 length: 15 amino acids, cysteine to phenylalanine. The sequence is cut down to CDR3 DNA, 45 bases in frame from base 1. Trimming leaves V shorter by 8 bases and J shorter by 0 bases, with the junction holding 8 bases beyond the gene matches. This clonotype was seen ten or more times. The clone's antigen remains unknown. One base away there is no much larger clone; base qualities are not given. Libraries from unsorted PBMCs were made from 2 million PBMCs kept in RNAlater at -80 degrees C until RNA extraction. Multiple sclerosis patients were enrolled in a US clinical protocol under which disease progression was evaluated by magnetic resonance imaging. PBMCs were separated from peripheral blood using Ficoll-Hypaque density gradient centrifugation and then cryopreserved in liquid nitrogen. cDNA was synthesized by template-switch 5'RACE using a primer carrying a 10-nucleotide random unique molecular identifier by which each TCR transcript was tagged. Every sequencing run covered 15-18 subjects and yielded more than 160 million TCR-beta sequences. Total RNA was extracted with the RNeasy kit. TCR-beta VDJ regions were amplified with primers for the TCR constant region and the 5'RACE anchor, using the KAPA Real-time Library Amplification kit. Sample indexes and Illumina adaptors were added in a first PCR, after which library yield was increased in a second PCR. After Ampure bead purification, the roughly 650 bp TCR product was size-selected on a 2% E-gel SizeSelection system. Before pooling, library quality was assessed on a Bioanalyzer, concentration was determined with Qubit, and library quantification was performed with the Kapa Library Quantification kit. Libraries were sequenced paired-end 2 x 150 bp on an Illumina HiSeq 2500. To increase sequence diversity, about 25-31% phiX was spiked into each library pool. The paper's processing steps were these. Quality-filtered reads were processed with the UMI-based MiGEC pipeline, and over 85% of raw TCR sequences were removed by the MiGEC pipeline during error correction. IMGT germline references were used for alignment of VDJ genes, and clonotypes were defined by a unique CDR3 amino acid sequence together with V-J genes. Clonal expansion, Shannon diversity and CDR3 relatedness were evaluated with VDJtools (CalcPairwiseDistances, ClusterSamples), while phylogenetic trees were built in CLCbio workbench. Expanded clones were defined as having at least 8 unique UMIs, based on coefficient-of-variation modelling across technical triplicates. TCRdb reanalyzed the raw reads on its own, using fastp at Q25 for trimming and MiXCR for clone calling, and kept in-frame beta chains. One record per CDR3 amino acid sequence lists the most common genes and DNA. TCRdb's processing, not the authors', yielded these V and J calls. The sample records about 120,000 distinct CDR3 sequences, roughly 3.4% of which are singletons. The ten largest clones capture over 1% of the sample.

The sequence was collected from a woman in her twenties or thirties with multiple sclerosis. Specimen: PBMCs. This chain joins TRBV12-3 or TRBV12-4 to TRBJ2-3, with 7 bases aligning to TRBD2. The CDR3 loop reads CASSLAGASTDTQYF. The base sequence is TGTGCCAGCTCCCTGGCGGGAGCGAGCACAGATACGCAGTATTTT.